This TCR beta chain derives from a study of blood T cell repertoires in COVID-19 (dated by TCRdb to about 2020). The study in broad terms: Collaborator samples came from the United States, Italy and Spain and covered acute and convalescent phases of COVID-19. The dataset comprised deeply sampled blood TCRbeta repertoires from subjects exposed to, actively infected with, or recovered from COVID-19. Samples were obtained from the ongoing ImmuneRACE study (first 160 participants) and from roughly 1,300 subjects provided by 6 global collaborators. HLA class I and class II types, where available, came from metadata supplied by the sample provider rather than from assay-based typing. The repertoires were made available in a free public database intended to serve as a resource for research on the immune response to SARS-CoV-2. Nearly every sample came with metadata listing a de-identified subject ID, COVID-19 status, age in years and sex. The prospective study material was composed of cDNA or gDNA derived from T cells, B-cell-depleted T cells, or PBMCs. Broad study findings and their caveats: Clinical and demographic metadata were provided uncurated, with the amount varying by source and participant.

A word on this clone: Its antigen is unknown. No much larger clonotype is one base removed from it; base qualities were not supplied.

V lost 0 bases and J lost 6 bases, and the count of bases not matched to a germline gene is 11. The CDR1 and CDR2 encoded by the germline V gene are SGHDT and YYEEEE. The CDR3 starts with the cysteine, ends with the phenylalanine, and has 18 residues. CDR3 DNA is the only sequence kept; it has 54 bases, read in frame from the first base. Participants in the prospective study were aged roughly 18 to 89 years, lived in some 24 United States geographic areas, and enrolled through a virtual design. In the prospective study, participants were assigned to cohorts based on the clinical history participants reported in a screening survey and a study questionnaire. ImmuneRACE Cohort 3 recovered participants were defined by two consecutive negative NP/OP PCR tests, healthcare professional clearance, or symptom resolution. In the prospective study, mobile phlebotomists collected whole blood, serum and a nasopharyngeal or oropharyngeal swab from each participant. Over an approximately 2-month period, participants in the prospective study had the option of providing additional blood draws and questionnaires. Prospective study blood samples were shipped either frozen or at room temperature before DNA extraction.

The immunoSEQ Assay, a bias-controlled multiplex PCR, was used to amplify TCRbeta CDR3 regions from genomic DNA. The paper's processing steps were these. Nucleated cell counts per sample were estimated from amplification of reference gene primers within the assay. Sequence reads were collapsed and filtered to measure the absolute abundance of every unique TCRbeta CDR3 rearrangement. Productive Simpson clonality was computed per sample as the square root of Simpson's diversity index over productive rearrangements. Not all clones reach the TCRdb copy of this immuneACCESS table, which keeps in-frame sequences only. Checked studies attribute under half of the gap to unresolved V genes and leave the rest unexplained. The DNA gave D and trimming, while V, J and clone size come from that table. The sample includes roughly 190,000 clones, with roughly 82% observed a single time. Of the sample, roughly 10% is held by the ten largest clones.

The TCR was taken from a man between 40 and 49 years old who had recovered from COVID-19. The rearrangement combines TRBV5-6 with TRBJ1-6; TRBD1 agrees with 8 junctional bases. Sequencing was performed on PBMCs or T cells enriched from blood (not recorded which). The DNA is TGTGCCAGCAGCTTGGGACCTCCGACAGGGGAAGGTAATTCACCCCTCCACTTT. Its product reads: CASSLGPPTGEGNSPLHF.